These 9 T cell receptor beta chains share one sample of origin, sequenced in a study of breast tumors, draining lymph nodes, adjacent tissues. One entry per CDR3 protein, called by TCRdb with MiXCR from the multiplex PCR reads. The sample includes about 140,000 distinct CDR3 sequences, about a fifth of them seen just once. Breast cancer patients provided tissue from their axillary draining lymph nodes. The sample consisted of axillary lymph node tissue. Receptor source: a female donor with breast cancer. Some clones in this sample may be carry-over from other donors' samples.

Points on this clonotype: A much larger clonotype is one base distant, so this may be a read error. The CDR3 nucleotides read TGCGCCGGCAGCCAAACCGGGACAGGGGGTCTGAGCAATCAGCCCCAGCATTTT. It is translated as CAGSQTGTGGLSNQPQHF. The chain joins TRBV4-1 to TRBJ1-5; 11 bases match TRBD1. The germline V gene has CDR1 MGHRA and CDR2 YSYEKL. The CDR3 runs to 18 residues.

The chain is built from TRBV9 and TRBJ1-1; D not resolved. The CDR3 consists of 15 residues. Looked up from germline, CDR1 is SGDLS and CDR2 is YYNGEE. Trimming removed 0 bases at V and 0 bases at J, with 9 bases between. CDR3 sequence (DNA): TGTGCCAGCAGCGTAGAGGGCAGGCTGAACACTGAAGCTTTCTTT. Protein product: CASSVEGRLNTEAFF. The variable domain in full, completed from reference TRBV9 and TRBJ1-1, reads DSGVTQTPKHLITATGQRVTLRCSPRSGDLSVYWYQQSLDQGLQFLIQYYNGEERAKGNILERFSAQQFPDLHSELNLSSLELGDSALYFCASSVEGRLNTEAFFGQGTRLTVV.

Points on this clonotype: A read error is possible here, since a much larger clone lies one base away. The final CDR3 position lacks the conserved phenylalanine or tryptophan, pointing to a likely read error. The genes are TRBV7-8 and TRBJ1-5; D possibly corresponds to TRBD1 (5 bases). CDR1 SGHVS and CDR2 FQNEAQ come from the germline V gene. V was pared by 1 base and J by 7 bases, with 11 bases between. The CDR3 has 14 amino acids. The DNA of the CDR3 is TGTGCCAGCAGCTTAGTGCTGGGGGTCCAGCCCCAGCATTCT. It specifies CASSLVLGVQPQHS.

On this clonotype: A read error may be the cause here, since a much bigger clone is one base away. The genes are TRBV3-1 and TRBJ2-7, with D unresolved. In germline, CDR1 is LGHDT, CDR2 YNNKEL (reference sequence). CDR3 size: 14 residues. CDR3 DNA sequence: TGTGCCAGCAGCCCCACCCACTACTTGTACGGGCAGTACTTC. This sequence encodes CASSPTHYLYGQYF.

In this sample, this clonotype turned up many times. This chain connects TRBV5-1 to TRBJ2-3; possible D gene TRBD1, 6 bases. The germline V and J ends were trimmed by 2 bases and 1 base, with 11 bases remaining between them. CDR1 is SGHRS and CDR2 is YFSETQ in the germline V gene. The length of the CDR3 is 15 residues. CDR3 coding DNA: TGCGCCAGCAGCTTCGGGGCAGGGGGCACAGATACGCAGTATTTT. It is translated as CASSFGAGGTDTQYF.

This clonotype was observed at least ten times. This rearrangement joins TRBV11-3 to TRBJ2-3; 8 bases match TRBD2. The CDR3 has 14 residues. The J segment lost 4 bases and the V segment lost 5 bases, leaving 5 bases of the junction unmatched. Looked up from germline, CDR1 is SGHNT and CDR2 is YENEEA. In DNA, the CDR3 is TGTGCCAGCAGCCCGGGACTAGTCGCAGATACGCAGTATTTT. Translation: CASSPGLVADTQYF.

Ten or more counts support this clonotype. The CDR3 spells CASSRGTPNEQFF. In DNA, the CDR3 is TGCGCCAGCAGCCGAGGGACCCCCAATGAGCAGTTCTTC. The chain uses TRBV4-3 and TRBJ2-1; D may be TRBD1 or TRBD2 (5 bases each). Deletions cut 4 bases from V and 6 bases from J, with 10 bases between. CDR1 and CDR2 (germline): LGHNA, YSLEER. The CDR3 consists of 13 residues.

At least ten counts were recorded for this clonotype. This chain links TRBV9 with TRBJ2-3; D is uncertain. The germline V gene has CDR1 SGDLS and CDR2 YYNGEE. The CDR3 has 15 amino acids. V gave up 2 bases and J gave up 3 bases, with 13 bases separating them. The CDR3 region has the DNA TGTGCCAGCAGCGTGAGCGTTGGGTTTACAGATACGCAGTATTTT. This codes for CASSVSVGFTDTQYF.

At least ten counts were recorded for this clonotype. This sequence joins TRBV18 and TRBJ1-4; D ambiguous. The CDR3 sequence is 14 residues long. Trimming cost V 1 base and J 5 bases, with 8 bases left between them. The germline gives CDR1 KGHSH, CDR2 LQKENI. Here the CDR3 DNA reads TGTGCCAGCTCACCACGGGTCCTGAATGAAAAACTGTTTTTT. Encoded protein: CASSPRVLNEKLFF.